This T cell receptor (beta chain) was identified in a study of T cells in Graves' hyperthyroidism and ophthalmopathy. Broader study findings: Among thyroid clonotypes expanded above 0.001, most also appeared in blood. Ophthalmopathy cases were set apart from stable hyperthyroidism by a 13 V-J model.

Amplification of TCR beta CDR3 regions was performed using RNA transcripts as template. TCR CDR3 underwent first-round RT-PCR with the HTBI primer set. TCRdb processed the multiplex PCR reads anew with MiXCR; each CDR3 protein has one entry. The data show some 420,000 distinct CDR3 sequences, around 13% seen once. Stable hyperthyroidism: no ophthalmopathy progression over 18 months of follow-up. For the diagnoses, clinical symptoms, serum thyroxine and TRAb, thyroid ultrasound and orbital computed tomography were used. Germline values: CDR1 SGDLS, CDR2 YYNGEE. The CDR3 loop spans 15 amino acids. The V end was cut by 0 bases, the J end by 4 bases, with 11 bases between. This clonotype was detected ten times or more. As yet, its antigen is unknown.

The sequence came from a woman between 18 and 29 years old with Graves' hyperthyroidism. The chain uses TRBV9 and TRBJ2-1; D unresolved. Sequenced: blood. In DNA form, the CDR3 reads TGTGCCAGCAGCGTAGAGGCAGGACCTTACAATGAGCAGTTCTTC. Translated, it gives CASSVEAGPYNEQFF.